The TCR beta chain under discussion was sequenced for a study of shared clonotypes between healthy human individuals (dated by TCRdb to 2019 to 2021). Regarding the complete study: The cohort included a few men and two women between 18 and 49 years of age. For each donor, three plates each were used for CD4 naive and CD4 memory, two plates were used for CD8 naive, and one plate was used for CD8 memory. To estimate repertoire size and how much clonotype sharing occurs between individuals, the study deeply sequenced the blood TCR repertoires of roughly 5 healthy adults. Libraries were prepared and TCR repertoires were sequenced by different laboratories using diverse techniques, in order to increase sequencing depth and limit assay-specific biases. Each donor's leukapheresis produced roughly between roughly 0.85 and 9 billion PBMCs.

Including cysteine and phenylalanine, the CDR3 has 16 amino acids. Only CDR3 DNA remains: 48 bases, in frame from the first base. Relative to germline, V is missing 3 bases and J is missing 6 bases, with 5 bases of the junction outside any gene match. The germline V gene (reference sequence) yields WNHNN for CDR1 and SYGVQD for CDR2. This clone showed up many times. No antigen is known for it. No qualities accompany the bases; no much larger clone lies one base away. Using the deep immunoSEQ assay, TCR CDR3 regions were amplified from genomic DNA by multiplex PCR. Extracted genomic DNA from each cell subset was distributed evenly across all wells of several immunoSEQ 96-well plates, and each plate was treated as a replicate. For sorted subsets, approximately 0.2 ug of genomic DNA, equivalent to 30,000 or so T cell genomes, went into each replicate PCR. The purified libraries were quantified using a Qubit 3.0 fluorometer, sized with a Bioanalyzer 2100, and then quantified again using the KAPA Library Quantification kit. Every immunoSEQ 96-well plate was sequenced on a separate single-read 150-cycle Illumina NextSeq 550 flow cell. In the paper's pipeline: The immunoSEQ output contained only junctional sequences without quality scores, so filtering could not match that applied to full-length reads. To assign V/J genes and CDR3, sequences were annotated using PyIR, a Python wrapper for IgBLAST v1.9, with IMGT germline references. Reads were removed for weak V/J assignments (E-value above 1e-6), missing CDR3, stop codons, out-of-frame junctions, or ambiguous translated residues. V3J clonotypes were defined as sequences sharing the same inferred V gene, J gene, and CDR3 amino acid sequence. Percentage overlap between repertoires was computed as shared unique clonotypes divided by the size of the smaller repertoire. Three approaches were used to assess repertoire richness: RTK rarefaction, the Chao1 estimator, and Recon v2.1 estimates of unobserved clonotypes. OLGA was used to compute generation probabilities for all TCRbeta clonotypes that the gDNA method yielded from a handful of donors. TCRdb stores this immuneACCESS table with in-frame sequences only. Part of the clones is absent; in the studies checked, under half of the shortfall reflects unresolved V genes, and no reason is known for the rest. For V, J and clone size, that table is used; D and trimming come from the DNA. A total of over a million clones appear in this sample, about 84% of them only once. The ten largest clones take up about 0.52% of the sample.

The donors were healthy, HIV-negative adults with no recently reported acute infections or vaccinations. All donors were Caucasian adults living in Nashville, Tennessee, USA. CD4+ T cells were enriched by magnetic negative selection; naive cells were then positively selected on CD45RA, and the negative fraction formed the memory subset. Blood was obtained by leukapheresis, after which PBMCs were separated by Ficoll-Histopaque density gradient centrifugation and cryopreserved in liquid nitrogen vapor phase. Analytical flow cytometry was used to check the purity and quantity of each magnetically sorted T cell population. From each sorted fraction, genomic DNA was isolated and quantified by UV absorbance on a Nanodrop 2000c. The research as a whole found: Based on pairwise subsampling, the degree of clonotype sharing among donors was expected to be affected by sequencing depth. Only blood was sampled, and tissue TCR repertoires likely differ from those in blood. Larger estimated clonotype richness was generally found for naive subsets than for memory subsets. About 5% of naive CD4, around 4% of naive CD8, 2% to 2.5% of memory CD4, and about 0.4% of memory CD8 clonotypes were shared across a handful of donors. Compared with non-shared clonotypes, clonotypes shared by all four sorted-subset donors had higher generation probabilities. Because the study included only a small number of donors, the genetic and exposure-history diversity represented was limited. Even with the large sequencing depth, rarefaction of the sorted-subset datasets indicated that sequencing was incomplete.

The source of this sequence is a man between 18 and 35 years old in good health. Some clones in this sample may be carry-over from other donors' samples. Sequencing was performed on memory CD4+ T cells from PBMCs. The cell subset or site label corresponds to: CD45RA-negative fraction. The rearrangement joined TRBV10-1 to TRBJ2-1; the junction holds 13 bases that match TRBD2. The encoded CDR3 is CASSDPTSGRANEQFF. The DNA sequence is TGCGCCAGCAGTGACCCCACTAGCGGGAGGGCCAATGAGCAGTTCTTC.